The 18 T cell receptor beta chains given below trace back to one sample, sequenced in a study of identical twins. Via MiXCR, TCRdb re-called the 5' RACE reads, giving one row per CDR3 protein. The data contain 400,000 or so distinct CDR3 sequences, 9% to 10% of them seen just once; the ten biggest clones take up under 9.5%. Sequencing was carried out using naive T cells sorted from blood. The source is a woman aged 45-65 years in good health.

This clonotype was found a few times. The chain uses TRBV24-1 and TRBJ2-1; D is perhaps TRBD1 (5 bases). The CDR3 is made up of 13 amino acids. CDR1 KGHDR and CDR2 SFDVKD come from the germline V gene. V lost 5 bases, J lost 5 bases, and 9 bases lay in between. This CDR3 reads CATSGREDNEQFF. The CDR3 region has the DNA TGTGCCACCAGTGGCAGGGAAGACAATGAGCAGTTCTTC.

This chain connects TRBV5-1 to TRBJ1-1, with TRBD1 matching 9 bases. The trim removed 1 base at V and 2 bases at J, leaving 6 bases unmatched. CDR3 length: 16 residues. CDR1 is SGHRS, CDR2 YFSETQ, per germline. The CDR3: CASSLSGTGKNTEAFF. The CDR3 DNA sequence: TGCGCCAGCAGCTTGTCCGGGACAGGGAAAAACACTGAAGCTTTCTTT.

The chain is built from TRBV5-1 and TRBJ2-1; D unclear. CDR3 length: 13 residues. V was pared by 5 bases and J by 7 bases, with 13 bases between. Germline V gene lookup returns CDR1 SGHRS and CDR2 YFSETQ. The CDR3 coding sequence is TGCGCCAGCAGGATATTGGGTCAGAATGAGCAGTTCTTC. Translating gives CASRILGQNEQFF.

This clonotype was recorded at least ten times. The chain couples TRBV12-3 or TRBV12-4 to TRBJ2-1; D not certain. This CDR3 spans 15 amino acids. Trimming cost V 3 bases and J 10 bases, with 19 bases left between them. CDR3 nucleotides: TGTGCCAGCAGTTTCGAGACCCATAAAGTAGGCGAGCAGTTCTTC. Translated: CASSFETHKVGEQFF.

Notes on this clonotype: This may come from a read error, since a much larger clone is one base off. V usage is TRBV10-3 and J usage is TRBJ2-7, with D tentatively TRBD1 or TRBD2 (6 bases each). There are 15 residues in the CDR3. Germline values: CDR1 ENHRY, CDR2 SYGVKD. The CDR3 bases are TGTGCCATCAGTGAGAGGGGGGCGGGCACCTACAAGCAGTACTTC. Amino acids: CAISERGAGTYKQYF.

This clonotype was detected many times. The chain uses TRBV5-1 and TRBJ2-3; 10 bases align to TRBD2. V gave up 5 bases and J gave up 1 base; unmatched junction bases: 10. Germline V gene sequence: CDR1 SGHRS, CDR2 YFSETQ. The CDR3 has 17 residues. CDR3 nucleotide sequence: TGCGCCAGCAGGACAGGCTCCGGGACTAGCGGCACAGATACGCAGTATTTT. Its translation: CASRTGSGTSGTDTQYF.

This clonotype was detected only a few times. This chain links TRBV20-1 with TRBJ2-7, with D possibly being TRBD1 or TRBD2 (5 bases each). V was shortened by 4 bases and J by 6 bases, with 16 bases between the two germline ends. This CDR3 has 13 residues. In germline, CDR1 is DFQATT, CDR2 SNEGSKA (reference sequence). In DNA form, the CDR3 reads TGCAGTGCTACCCGGTTCAGGGACGGCGAGCAGTACTTC. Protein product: CSATRFRDGEQYF.

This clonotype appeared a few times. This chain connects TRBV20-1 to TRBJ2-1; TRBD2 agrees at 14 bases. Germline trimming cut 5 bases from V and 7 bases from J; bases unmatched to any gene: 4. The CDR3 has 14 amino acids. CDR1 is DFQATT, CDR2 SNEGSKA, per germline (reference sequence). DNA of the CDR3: TGCAGTGCTGCCGGGACTAGCGGGAGAAATGAGCAGTTCTTC. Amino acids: CSAAGTSGRNEQFF.

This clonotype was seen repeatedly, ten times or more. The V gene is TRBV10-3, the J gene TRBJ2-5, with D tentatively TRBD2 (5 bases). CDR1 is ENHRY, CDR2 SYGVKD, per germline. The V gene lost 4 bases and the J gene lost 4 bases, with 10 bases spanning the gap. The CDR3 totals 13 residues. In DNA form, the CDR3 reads TGTGCCATCAGTGGGAGCGGTGGAGAGACCCAGTACTTC. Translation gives CAISGSGGETQYF.

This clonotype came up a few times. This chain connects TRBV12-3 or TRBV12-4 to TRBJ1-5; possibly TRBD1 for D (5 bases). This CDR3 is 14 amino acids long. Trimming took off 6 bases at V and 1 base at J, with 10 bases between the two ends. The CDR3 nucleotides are TGTGCCAGCAGACCCCCAGGGAGCAATCAGCCCCAGCATTTT. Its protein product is CASRPPGSNQPQHF.

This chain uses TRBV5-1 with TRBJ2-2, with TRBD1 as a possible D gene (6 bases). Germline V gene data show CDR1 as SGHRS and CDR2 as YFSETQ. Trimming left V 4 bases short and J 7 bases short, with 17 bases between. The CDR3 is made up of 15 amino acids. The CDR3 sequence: CASSPPGRGVGELFF. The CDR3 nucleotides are TGCGCCAGCAGCCCCCCGGGCAGGGGTGTCGGGGAGCTGTTTTTT.

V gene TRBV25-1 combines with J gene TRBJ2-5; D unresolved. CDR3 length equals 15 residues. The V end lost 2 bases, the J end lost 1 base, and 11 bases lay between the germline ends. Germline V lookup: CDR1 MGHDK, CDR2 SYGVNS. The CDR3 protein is CASSEPGYGQETQYF. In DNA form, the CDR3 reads TGTGCCAGCAGTGAACCCGGGTACGGCCAAGAGACCCAGTACTTC.

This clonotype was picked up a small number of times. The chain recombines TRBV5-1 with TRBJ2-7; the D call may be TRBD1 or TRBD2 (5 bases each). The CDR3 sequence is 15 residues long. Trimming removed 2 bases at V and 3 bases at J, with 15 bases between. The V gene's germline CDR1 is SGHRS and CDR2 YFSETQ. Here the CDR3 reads CASSLSGTAGYEQYF. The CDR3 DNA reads TGCGCCAGCAGCTTATCCGGGACGGCGGGCTACGAGCAGTACTTC.

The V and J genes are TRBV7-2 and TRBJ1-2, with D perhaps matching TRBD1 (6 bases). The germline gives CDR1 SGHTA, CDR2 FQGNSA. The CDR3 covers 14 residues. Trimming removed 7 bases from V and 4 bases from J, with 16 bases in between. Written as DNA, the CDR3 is TGTGCCAGCACCGGACAGTACCTCAGCTATGGCTACACCTTC. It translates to CASTGQYLSYGYTF.

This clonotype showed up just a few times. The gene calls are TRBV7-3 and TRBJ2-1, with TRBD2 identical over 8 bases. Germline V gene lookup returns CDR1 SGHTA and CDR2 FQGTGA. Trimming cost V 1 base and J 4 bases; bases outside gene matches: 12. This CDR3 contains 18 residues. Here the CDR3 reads CASSLISEELAEYNEQFF. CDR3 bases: TGTGCCAGCAGCTTAATAAGTGAGGAACTAGCGGAGTACAATGAGCAGTTCTTC.

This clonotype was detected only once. The CDR3 is CASSLGYSGYEQYF. CDR3 bases: TGTGCCAGCAGCTTAGGTTATAGCGGCTACGAGCAGTACTTC. This rearrangement joins TRBV7-6 to TRBJ2-7; weak D call: TRBD2 (6 bases). V was clipped by 1 base and J by 3 bases, with 10 bases between them. The CDR3 loop spans 14 amino acids. Germline V lookup: CDR1 SGHVS, CDR2 FNYEAQ. The entire variable domain, with the rest obtained from reference TRBV7-6 and TRBJ2-7, is as follows: GAGVSQSPRYKVTKRGQDVALRCDPISGHVSLYWYRQALGQGPEFLTYFNYEAQQDKSGLPNDRFSAERPEGSISTLTIQRTEQRDSAMYRCASSLGYSGYEQYFGPGTRLTVT.

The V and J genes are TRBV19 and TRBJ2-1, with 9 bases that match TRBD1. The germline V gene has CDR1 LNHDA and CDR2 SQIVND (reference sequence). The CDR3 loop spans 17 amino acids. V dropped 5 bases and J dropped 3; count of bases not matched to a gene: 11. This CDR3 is CASSPISRGQGYNEQFF. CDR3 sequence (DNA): TGTGCCAGTAGTCCTATCTCCCGGGGACAGGGCTACAATGAGCAGTTCTTC.

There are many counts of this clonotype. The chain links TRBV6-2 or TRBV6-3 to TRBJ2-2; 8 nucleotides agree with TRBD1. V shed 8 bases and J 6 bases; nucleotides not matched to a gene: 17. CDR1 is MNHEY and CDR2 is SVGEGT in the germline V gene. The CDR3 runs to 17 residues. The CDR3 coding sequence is TGTGCCAGCGGCCTGCAGACAGGGGCGGTATCCCCCGGGGAGCTGTTTTTT. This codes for CASGLQTGAVSPGELFF.